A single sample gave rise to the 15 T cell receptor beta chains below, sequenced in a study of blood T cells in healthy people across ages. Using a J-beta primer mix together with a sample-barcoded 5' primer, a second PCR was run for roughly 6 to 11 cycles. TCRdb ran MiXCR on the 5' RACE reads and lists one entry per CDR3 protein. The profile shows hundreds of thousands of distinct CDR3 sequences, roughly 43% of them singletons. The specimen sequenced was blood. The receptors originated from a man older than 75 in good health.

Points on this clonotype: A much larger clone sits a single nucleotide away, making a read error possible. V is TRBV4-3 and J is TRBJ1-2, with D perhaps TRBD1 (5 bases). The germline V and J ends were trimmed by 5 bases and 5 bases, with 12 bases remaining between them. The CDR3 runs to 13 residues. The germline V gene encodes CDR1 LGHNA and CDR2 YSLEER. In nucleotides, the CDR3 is TGCGCCAGCAGCGCAGAGGGGACGTATGGCTACACCTTC. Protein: CASSAEGTYGYTF.

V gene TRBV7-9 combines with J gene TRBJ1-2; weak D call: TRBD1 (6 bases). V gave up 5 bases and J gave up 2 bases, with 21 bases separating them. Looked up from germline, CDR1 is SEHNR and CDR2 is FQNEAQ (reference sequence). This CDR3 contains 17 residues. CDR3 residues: CASSARGPGQINYGYTF. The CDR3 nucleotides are TGTGCCAGCAGCGCTCGGGGGCCTGGACAGATCAACTATGGCTACACCTTC.

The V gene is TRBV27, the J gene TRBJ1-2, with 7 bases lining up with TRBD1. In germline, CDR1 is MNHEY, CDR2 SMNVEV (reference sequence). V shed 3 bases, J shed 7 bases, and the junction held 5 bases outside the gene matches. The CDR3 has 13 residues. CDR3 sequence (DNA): TGTGCCAGCAGTTTTAGACAGGGTATTGGCTACACCTTC. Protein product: CASSFRQGIGYTF.

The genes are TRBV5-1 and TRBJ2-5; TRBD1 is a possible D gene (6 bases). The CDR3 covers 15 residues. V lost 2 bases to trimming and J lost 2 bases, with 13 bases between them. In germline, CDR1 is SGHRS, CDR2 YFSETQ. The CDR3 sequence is CASSFPGQMQETQYF. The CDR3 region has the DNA TGCGCCAGCAGCTTCCCGGGACAAATGCAAGAGACCCAGTACTTC.

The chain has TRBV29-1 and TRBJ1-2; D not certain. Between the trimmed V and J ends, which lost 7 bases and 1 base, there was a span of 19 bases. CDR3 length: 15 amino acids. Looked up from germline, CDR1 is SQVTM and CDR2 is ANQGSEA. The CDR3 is CSEPAPLTGNYGYTF. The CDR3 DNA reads TGCAGCGAACCTGCTCCCTTGACGGGTAACTATGGCTACACCTTC.

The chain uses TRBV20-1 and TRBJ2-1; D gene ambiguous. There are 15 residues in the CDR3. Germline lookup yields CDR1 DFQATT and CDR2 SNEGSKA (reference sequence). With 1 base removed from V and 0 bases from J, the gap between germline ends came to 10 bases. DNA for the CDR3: TGCAGTGCTAGAGGGCCCAGGAGCTCCTACAATGAGCAGTTCTTC. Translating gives CSARGPRSSYNEQFF.

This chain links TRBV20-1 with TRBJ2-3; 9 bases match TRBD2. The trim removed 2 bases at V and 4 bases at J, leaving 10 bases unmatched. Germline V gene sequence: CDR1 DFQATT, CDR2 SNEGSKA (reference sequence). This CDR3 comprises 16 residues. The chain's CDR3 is CSARPWTSDFADTQYF. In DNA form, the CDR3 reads TGCAGTGCTAGACCTTGGACTAGCGACTTCGCAGATACGCAGTATTTT.

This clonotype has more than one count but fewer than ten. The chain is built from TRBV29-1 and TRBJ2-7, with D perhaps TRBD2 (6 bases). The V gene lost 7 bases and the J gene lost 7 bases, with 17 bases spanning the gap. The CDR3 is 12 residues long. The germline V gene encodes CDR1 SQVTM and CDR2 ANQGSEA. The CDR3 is CSGWERVNEQYF. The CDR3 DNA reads TGCAGCGGTTGGGAGCGGGTCAATGAGCAGTACTTC.

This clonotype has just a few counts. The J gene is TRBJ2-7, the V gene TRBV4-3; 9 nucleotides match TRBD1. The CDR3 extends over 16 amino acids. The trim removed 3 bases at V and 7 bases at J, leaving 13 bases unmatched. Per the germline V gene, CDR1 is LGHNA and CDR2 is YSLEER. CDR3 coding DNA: TGCGCCAGCAGCCAGATAGCAGGGGACAGGGTGTGGGAGCAGTACTTC. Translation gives CASSQIAGDRVWEQYF.

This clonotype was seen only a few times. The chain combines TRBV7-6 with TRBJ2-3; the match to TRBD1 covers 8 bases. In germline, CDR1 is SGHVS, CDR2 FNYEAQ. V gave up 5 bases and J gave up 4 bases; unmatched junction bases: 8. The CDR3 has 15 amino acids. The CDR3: CASSRRTGLADTQYF. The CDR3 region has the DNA TGTGCCAGCAGCAGGAGGACAGGGCTGGCAGATACGCAGTATTTT.

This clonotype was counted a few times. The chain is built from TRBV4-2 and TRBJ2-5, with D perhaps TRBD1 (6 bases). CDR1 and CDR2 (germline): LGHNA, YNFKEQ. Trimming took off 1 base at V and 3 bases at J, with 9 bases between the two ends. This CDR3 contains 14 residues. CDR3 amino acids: CASSQGTVKETQYF. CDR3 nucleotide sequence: TGTGCCAGCAGCCAAGGGACAGTAAAAGAGACCCAGTACTTC.

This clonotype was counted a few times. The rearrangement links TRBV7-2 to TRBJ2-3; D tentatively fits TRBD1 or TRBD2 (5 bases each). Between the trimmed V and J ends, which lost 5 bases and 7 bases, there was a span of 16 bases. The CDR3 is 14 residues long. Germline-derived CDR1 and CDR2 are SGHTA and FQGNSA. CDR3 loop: CASSTGRRGYTQYF. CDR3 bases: TGTGCCAGCAGCACGGGACGGCGCGGGTATACGCAGTATTTT.

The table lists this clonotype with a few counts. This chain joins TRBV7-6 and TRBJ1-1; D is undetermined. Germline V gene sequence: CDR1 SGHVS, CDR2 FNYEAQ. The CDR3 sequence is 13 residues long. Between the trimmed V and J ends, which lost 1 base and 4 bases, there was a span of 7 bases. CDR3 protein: CASSLEEGTEAFF. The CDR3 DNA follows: TGTGCCAGCAGCTTAGAAGAGGGCACTGAAGCTTTCTTT.

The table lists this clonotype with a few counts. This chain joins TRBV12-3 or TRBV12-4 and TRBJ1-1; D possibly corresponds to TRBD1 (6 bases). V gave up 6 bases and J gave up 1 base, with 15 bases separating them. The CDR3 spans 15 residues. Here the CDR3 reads CASSRRQVKNTEAFF. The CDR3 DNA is TGTGCCAGCAGCCGAAGACAGGTCAAGAACACTGAAGCTTTCTTT.

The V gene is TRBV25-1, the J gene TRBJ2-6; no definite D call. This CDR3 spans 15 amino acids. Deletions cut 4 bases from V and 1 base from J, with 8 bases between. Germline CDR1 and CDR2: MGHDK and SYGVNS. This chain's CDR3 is CASSVGQSGANVLTF. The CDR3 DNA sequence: TGTGCCAGCAGTGTTGGGCAGTCTGGGGCCAACGTCCTGACTTTC.